These 26 T cell receptor beta chains share one sample of origin, sequenced in a study of PD-1 blockade in classical Hodgkin lymphoma. The assay was immunoSEQ multiplex PCR, and TCRdb's table has in-frame clones only and misses some. Among about 22,000 clones listed, 70% to 85% were seen once. Each patient's relapse followed autologous stem cell transplantation, and brentuximab vedotin exposure varied. The sequences come from peripheral blood mononuclear cells (PBMCs), collected at baseline. Receptors originate from a human donor with classical Hodgkin lymphoma.

The genes are TRBV19 and TRBJ2-2; D ambiguous. The CDR3 covers 13 residues. Germline assignment: CDR1 LNHDA and CDR2 SQIVND (reference sequence). With 4 bases removed from V and 3 bases from J, the gap between germline ends came to 6 bases. The CDR3 loop reads CASSSADTGELFF. DNA for the CDR3: TGTGCCAGTAGTAGCGCCGACACCGGGGAGCTGTTTTTT.

The chain uses TRBV7-2 and TRBJ1-6, with D tentatively TRBD1 (5 bases). The CDR3 contains 18 residues. The ends were cut back, 2 bases at V and 6 bases at J, with 20 bases in the middle. Germline V gives CDR1 SGHTA, CDR2 FQGNSA. This chain's CDR3 is CASSLTAQGGVFNSPLHF. Here the CDR3 DNA reads TGTGCCAGCAGCTTAACCGCCCAGGGAGGGGTGTTTAATTCACCCCTCCACTTT.

This chain connects TRBV27 to TRBJ1-6; D gene unclear. In germline, CDR1 is MNHEY, CDR2 SMNVEV (reference sequence). This CDR3 contains 14 residues. V was pared by 3 bases and J by 4 bases, with 7 bases between. CDR3 in amino acids: CASSLVGYNSPLHF. DNA of the CDR3: TGTGCCAGCAGTTTGGTCGGGTATAATTCACCCCTCCACTTT.

The chain has TRBV11-2 and TRBJ2-7, with 10 bases that match TRBD2. V lost 1 base, J lost 3 bases, and 3 bases stayed unmatched. Per the germline V gene, CDR1 is SGHAT and CDR2 is FQNNGV. The CDR3 has 15 residues. Here the CDR3 DNA reads TGTGCCAGCAGCTTAGCCTCTAGCGGGGGCTACGAGCAGTACTTC. Translated, it gives CASSLASSGGYEQYF.

V is TRBV30 and J is TRBJ1-5, with TRBD1 as a possible D gene (5 bases). There are 14 residues in the CDR3. V was trimmed by 2 bases and J by 3 bases, leaving 11 bases between them. Germline V gene data show CDR1 as GTSNPN and CDR2 as SVGIG (reference sequence). CDR3 protein: CAWSIRQFNQPQHF. The DNA of the CDR3 is TGTGCCTGGAGTATCCGACAGTTCAATCAGCCCCAGCATTTT.

The chain has TRBV6-5 and TRBJ2-7; D ambiguous. The CDR3 totals 13 residues. The germline V gene encodes CDR1 MNHEY and CDR2 SVGAGI. V was shortened by 2 bases and J by 0 bases, with 5 bases between the two germline ends. This CDR3 is CASSYQDSYEQYF. The CDR3 nucleotides read TGTGCCAGCAGTTACCAGGACTCCTACGAGCAGTACTTC.

A few counts support this clone. The genes are TRBV5-6 and TRBJ2-7, with a weak D call TRBD2 (6 bases). This CDR3 region has 16 residues. CDR1 and CDR2 (germline): SGHDT, YYEEEE. Trimming removed 3 bases from V and 6 bases from J, with 22 bases in between. CDR3 sequence reads: CASSSWGGERGVEQYF. Here the CDR3 DNA reads TGTGCCAGCAGCTCCTGGGGCGGGGAAAGGGGAGTCGAGCAGTACTTC.

The sample holds a few counts of this clone. The chain links TRBV5-1 to TRBJ2-1, with 9 nucleotides matching TRBD2. The J segment lost 5 bases and the V segment lost 3 bases, leaving 3 bases of the junction unmatched. Germline values: CDR1 SGHRS, CDR2 YFSETQ. The CDR3 is 14 residues long. The CDR3 region has the DNA TGCGCCAGCAGCTGGACTAGCGTTGACAATGAGCAGTTCTTC. Encoded protein: CASSWTSVDNEQFF. Based on the CDR3 plus reference TRBV5-1 and TRBJ2-1, the full variable domain is KAGVTQTPRYLIKTRGQQVTLSCSPISGHRSVSWYQQTPGQGLQFLFEYFSETQRNKGNFPGRFSGRQFSNSRSEMNVSTLELGDSALYLCASSWTSVDNEQFFGPGTRLTVL.

The genes are TRBV27 and TRBJ1-1; no firm D call. Trimming removed 8 bases at V and 7 bases at J, with 20 bases between. The CDR3 spans 14 residues. Per germline, CDR1 MNHEY and CDR2 SMNVEV (reference sequence). As DNA, the CDR3 is TGTGCCAGCGAAACCTATTGGGGATTTGGTGAAGCTTTCTTT. This encodes CASETYWGFGEAFF.

This chain's CDR3 is CASSLRTSGRGNEQFF. In DNA, the CDR3 is TGTGCCAGCAGCTTGCGGACTAGCGGGAGAGGCAATGAGCAGTTCTTC. This chain links TRBV7-2 with TRBJ2-1; the match to TRBD2 covers 13 bases. The CDR3 loop spans 16 amino acids. V lost 3 bases to trimming and J lost 6 bases; unmatched junction nucleotides: 5. Per germline, CDR1 SGHTA and CDR2 FQGNSA. The full variable domain, with the rest looked up from reference TRBV7-2 and TRBJ2-1, is GAGVSQSPSNKVTEKGKDVELRCDPISGHTALYWYRQSLGQGLEFLIYFQGNSAPDKSGLPSDRFSAERTGGSVSTLTIQRTQQEDSAVYLCASSLRTSGRGNEQFFGPGTRLTVL.

This clone appeared a few times. This sequence joins TRBV30 and TRBJ1-1; D ambiguous. The germline V and J ends were trimmed by 0 bases and 0 bases, with 2 bases remaining between them. CDR1 and CDR2 (germline): GTSNPN, SVGIG (reference sequence). The CDR3 has 12 residues. CDR3 bases: TGTGCCTGGAGTGTCATGAACACTGAAGCTTTCTTT. Translation gives CAWSVMNTEAFF.

This chain links TRBV11-2 with TRBJ1-1; D gene uncertain. Trimming shortened V by 0 bases and J by 3 bases, and 20 bases separated the two germline ends. Germline CDR1 SGHAT, CDR2 FQNNGV. The CDR3 runs to 18 residues. The CDR3 coding sequence is TGTGCCAGCAGCTTAGATAATCGGGCCAGAACCTTTTACACTGAAGCTTTCTTT. Translation: CASSLDNRARTFYTEAFF.

V usage is TRBV4-2 and J usage is TRBJ1-2; D gene unclear. The V end was cut by 0 bases, the J end by 8 bases, with 13 bases between. This CDR3 region has 14 residues. Germline loops: CDR1 LGHNA, CDR2 YNFKEQ. The CDR3 bases are TGTGCCAGCAGCCAAGATGGGGTGAGAAAGGGCTACACCTTC. It encodes CASSQDGVRKGYTF.

The V call is TRBV4-1, the J call TRBJ1-1; a weak D match, TRBD1 (5 bases). The CDR3 consists of 15 residues. Deletions cut 3 bases from V and 1 base from J, with 12 bases between. Germline V gene sequence: CDR1 MGHRA, CDR2 YSYEKL. CDR3 coding DNA: TGCGCCAGCAGCCATGGGTCAGGGCGGAACACTGAAGCTTTCTTT. Residues: CASSHGSGRNTEAFF.

The V call is TRBV4-1, the J call TRBJ1-1; tentatively, D is TRBD1 (6 bases). The CDR3 contains 16 residues. V shed 3 bases and J shed 1 base, with 15 bases lying between them. The germline V gene has CDR1 MGHRA and CDR2 YSYEKL. Here the CDR3 DNA reads TGCGCCAGCAGCCACCGAACACAGGGAGCGAACACTGAAGCTTTCTTT. Protein: CASSHRTQGANTEAFF.

The chain has TRBV4-3 and TRBJ1-6; tentative D call: TRBD1 (6 bases). The V end was cut by 0 bases, the J end by 8 bases, with 11 bases between. This CDR3 is built from 15 residues. CDR1 is LGHNA and CDR2 is YSLEER in the germline V gene. Written as DNA, the CDR3 is TGCGCCAGCAGCCAAGAACAGGGATTACATTCACCCCTCCACTTT. Its translation is CASSQEQGLHSPLHF.

CDR3 nucleotide sequence: TGTGCCAGCAGTGCGTATATGAACACTGAAGCTTTCTTT. Amino acids: CASSAYMNTEAFF. The gene calls are TRBV2 and TRBJ1-1; D is uncertain. The CDR3 spans 13 residues. Germline V gene lookup returns CDR1 SNHLY and CDR2 FYNNEI. V lost 4 bases and J lost 0, with 6 bases in between.

The chain employs TRBV27 and TRBJ2-7; 7 bases are shared with TRBD2. J was trimmed by 5 bases and V by 5 bases; bases with no gene match: 9. The CDR3 totals 14 residues. Germline values: CDR1 MNHEY, CDR2 SMNVEV (reference sequence). The CDR3 DNA follows: TGTGCCAGCAGTCGCGAGGGGAGGGCGAACGAGCAGTACTTC. It encodes CASSREGRANEQYF.

The V call is TRBV30, the J call TRBJ2-3; TRBD2 agrees at 11 bases. V shed 0 bases and J 3 bases; nucleotides not matched to a gene: 23. This CDR3 region has 22 residues. Germline V gives CDR1 GTSNPN, CDR2 SVGIG (reference sequence). For the CDR3, the DNA is TGTGCCTGGAGTGTGTGGCTAGCGGGGGGAAATTCGAGAGGACGCGAAACAGATACGCAGTATTTT. Its protein is CAWSVWLAGGNSRGRETDTQYF.

The chain combines TRBV9 with TRBJ2-3; D uncertain. V dropped 0 bases and J dropped 0 bases, with 8 bases sitting between them. CDR1 and CDR2 (germline): SGDLS, YYNGEE. This CDR3 has 15 amino acids. In nucleotides, the CDR3 is TGTGCCAGCAGCGTAGACAAAGGGAGCACAGATACGCAGTATTTT. Its translation is CASSVDKGSTDTQYF.

This chain links TRBV27 with TRBJ1-4, with 7 bases matching TRBD1. This CDR3 comprises 16 residues. CDR1 MNHEY and CDR2 SMNVEV come from the germline V gene (reference sequence). V lost 4 bases to trimming and J lost 4 bases; unmatched junction nucleotides: 9. This CDR3 reads CASSSRQGAVNEKLFF. CDR3 nucleotides: TGTGCCAGCAGTTCCAGACAGGGAGCTGTTAATGAAAAACTGTTTTTT.

The J gene is TRBJ1-2, the V gene TRBV7-9, with a weak D call TRBD1 (6 bases). The germline V gene encodes CDR1 SEHNR and CDR2 FQNEAQ (reference sequence). V gave up 5 bases and J gave up 3 bases, with 13 bases separating them. This CDR3 region has 14 residues. The CDR3 DNA reads TGTGCCAGCAGCCCTCAACAGGGAGACTATGGCTACACCTTC. Its protein is CASSPQQGDYGYTF.

This clone was counted a single time. The chain uses TRBV10-3 and TRBJ1-5; 7 nucleotides align to TRBD1. The CDR3 loop spans 14 amino acids. The V and J ends lost 6 bases and 3 bases, in that order; junction bases with no gene match: 5. Germline assignment: CDR1 ENHRY and CDR2 SYGVKD. As DNA, the CDR3 is TGTGCCATCAGCCAAGACAGGGACAATCAGCCCCAGCATTTT. Encoded protein: CAISQDRDNQPQHF.

This clone was detected only a few times. The V call is TRBV30, the J call TRBJ1-1; D gene unclear. Germline CDR1 GTSNPN, CDR2 SVGIG (reference sequence). The CDR3 covers 13 residues. Trimming took off 1 base at V and 5 bases at J, with 11 bases between the two ends. For the CDR3, the DNA is TGTGCCTGGAGTGGCTACCCGGGGACTGAAGCTTTCTTT. This gives the protein CAWSGYPGTEAFF.

The rearrangement joins TRBV4-3 to TRBJ2-1, with 7 bases identical to TRBD2. Per the germline V gene, CDR1 is LGHNA and CDR2 is YSLEER. This CDR3 comprises 14 residues. J gave up 7 bases and V 4 bases, and 7 bases lay outside the gene matches. The CDR3, as DNA: TGCGCCAGCAGCCCCTCGGAAGCGGGGAATGAGCAGTTCTTC. It is translated as CASSPSEAGNEQFF.

The rearrangement uses TRBV5-1 and TRBJ2-5; D not resolved. CDR1 and CDR2 from the germline V gene are SGHRS and YFSETQ. Trimming left V 0 bases short and J 4 bases short, with 13 bases between. CDR3 length equals 15 residues. DNA of the CDR3: TGCGCCAGCAGCTTGGTCGGCCAAAAAGGAGAGACCCAGTACTTC. Its translation is CASSLVGQKGETQYF.